Listed below are T cell receptor beta chains from one sample, sequenced in a study of identical twins. MiXCR was run by TCRdb on the 5' RACE reads, yielding one entry per CDR3 protein. The sample shows under 300,000 distinct CDR3 sequences, over 12% of them seen only once. Material for sequencing was memory (CD45RO+) T cells sorted from blood. The receptor set was obtained from a woman under 30 in good health. CDR3s include the opening cysteine and the closing phenylalanine or tryptophan. The D gene is left open where the match is weak.

j_call | cdr3_length | d_call | v_call | cdr3_aa
TRBJ2-3 | 14 | . | TRBV24-1 | CATSDRASTDTQYF
TRBJ1-2 | 12 | . | TRBV29-1 | CSVEGDFVGYTF
TRBJ2-5 | 15 | . | TRBV5-1 | CASSIMTLGEETQYF
TRBJ2-7 | 13 | . | TRBV20-1 | CSASLQSDGEQYF
TRBJ2-5 | 15 | TRBD2 | TRBV7-9 | CASSRTSGGIETQYF
TRBJ2-1 | 14 | TRBD2 | TRBV5-1 | CASSFAGDYNEQFF
TRBJ2-3 | 14 | . | TRBV20-1 | CSARARGVGDTQYF
TRBJ2-1 | 16 | . | TRBV4-2 | CASSPRSSPVGNEQFF
TRBJ2-1 | 14 | TRBD2 | TRBV20-1 | CSAKTSGGYNEQFF
TRBJ1-2 | 15 | . | TRBV9 | CASSEHTASNYGYTF
TRBJ2-7 | 14 | TRBD1 | TRBV14 | CASSQEWDSYEQYF
TRBJ2-2 | 18 | TRBD2 | TRBV4-1 | CASSQDRRTSGYTGELFF
TRBJ1-1 | 14 | . | TRBV7-2 | CASSLTRGNTEAFF
TRBJ2-3 | 15 | . | TRBV4-3 | CASSQDQRGEDTQYF
TRBJ1-5 | 17 | . | TRBV4-1 | CASSQPTGLKINQPQHF
TRBJ2-1 | 13 | . | TRBV2 | CASTTDLYNEQFF
TRBJ2-1 | 14 | . | TRBV6-1 | CASGGTEGYNEQFF
TRBJ2-1 | 13 | . | TRBV25-1 | CASSDTTSDEQFF
TRBJ2-1 | 14 | . | TRBV20-1 | CSAISTRLYNEQFF
TRBJ2-3 | 14 | . | TRBV7-3 | CASSGGPSTDTQYF
TRBJ2-1 | 16 | . | TRBV5-1 | CASSLEIGSAYNEQFF
TRBJ2-5 | 12 | . | TRBV20-1 | CSAHEYQETQYF
TRBJ2-5 | 15 | TRBD2 | TRBV6-6 | CASSAATSGSQTQYF
TRBJ2-4 | 14 | TRBD2 | TRBV20-1 | CSARSHTGGDIQYF
TRBJ2-1 | 13 | . | TRBV20-1 | CSALVTTYNEQFF
TRBJ2-2 | 16 | . | TRBV5-1 | CASSPHRDQSTGELFF
TRBJ2-6 | 17 | . | TRBV11-3 | CASSYASSRAGANVLTF
TRBJ2-2 | 14 | . | TRBV5-6 | CASRPDPNTGELFF
TRBJ2-1 | 15 | TRBD2 | TRBV5-6 | CASTGGLVTYNEQFF
TRBJ2-1 | 15 | TRBD2 | TRBV12-3/TRBV12-4 | CASSFRRGGINEQFF
TRBJ2-4 | 19 | TRBD2 | TRBV4-3 | CASSQGVLAGGMAKNIQYF
TRBJ2-7 | 13 | TRBD1 | TRBV29-1 | CSVETGGFYEQYF
TRBJ1-1 | 14 | . | TRBV27 | CASSLKAGPTEAFF
TRBJ1-1 | 13 | TRBD1 | TRBV20-1 | CSAIDRVNTEAFF
TRBJ2-2 | 16 | TRBD2 | TRBV5-1 | CASSLAGGPWTGELFF
TRBJ1-6 | 15 | . | TRBV7-9 | CASSLMTPWDSPLHF
TRBJ1-1 | 11 | TRBD1 | TRBV27 | CASSLGQRTFF
TRBJ1-1 | 14 | TRBD1 | TRBV11-2 | CASIRDSMNTEAFF
TRBJ1-4 | 14 | . | TRBV6-1 | CASRGENQGGKLFF
TRBJ2-5 | 16 | . | TRBV5-1 | CASSLGSSADQETQYF
TRBJ1-4 | 13 | TRBD1 | TRBV20-1 | CSAWTGPREKLFF
TRBJ1-2 | 16 | TRBD1 | TRBV3-1 | CASSQGTGGRNYGYTF
TRBJ2-7 | 13 | . | TRBV7-2 | CASSVSPSYEQYF
TRBJ2-2 | 11 | . | TRBV7-8 | CASSPGGELFF
TRBJ2-5 | 11 | . | TRBV20-1 | CSARLWETQYF
TRBJ2-7 | 14 | TRBD2 | TRBV20-1 | CSASPRGSGRPLFF
TRBJ1-2 | 14 | . | TRBV18 | CASSPGDLSYGYTF
TRBJ2-1 | 12 | . | TRBV7-2 | CASSSGLGEQFF